Included here is one T cell receptor beta chain sequence, with context. These data belong to a study of blood T cell repertoires in COVID-19. Germline CDR1 LGHDT, CDR2 YNNKEL (reference sequence). With 4 bases removed from V and 5 bases from J, the gap between germline ends came to 6 bases. This CDR3 spans 11 amino acids. Original analysis: Quantification of nucleated cells was approximated via reference gene primer amplification. The data were produced by immunoSEQ multiplex PCR, yet TCRdb's version contains in-frame clones alone and is incomplete. That table is the source of V, J and clone size, and D and trimming were worked out from the DNA. The sample records fewer than 250,000 clones, approximately 90% being singletons.

The V and J genes are TRBV3-1 (or the pseudogene TRBV3-2) and TRBJ2-7, with D unresolved. The sample comprised peripheral blood. This clonotype was sampled from a man aged 30 to 39 with acute or convalescent COVID-19. The CDR3 loop reads CASSLRDEQYF. The CDR3 DNA is TGTGCCAGCAGCCTCCGAGACGAGCAGTACTTC.